The entry that follows covers one T cell receptor beta chain sequence. Without a recorded count, this clonotype is taken to be medium-sized (0.01 to 0.1%) from its frequency. No cognate antigen has been identified for it. The data belong to a study of CXCR3-negative and CXCR3-positive naive CD8 T cells (dated by TCRdb to the late 2010s). A note on the overall study: In total, about 135 million TRB reads were obtained, or roughly 1.5 +/- 0.3 million reads per library. The diversity and physicochemical repertoire analyses included roughly ten donors pooled from two independent experiments. TRBV-TRBJ cluster analysis included naive subsets from roughly 5 donors and memory cells from 3 donors.

The germline V gene encodes CDR1 SGHDT and CDR2 YYEEEE. The CDR3 goes from the cysteine to the phenylalanine over 13 residues. No DNA appears here. General findings and caveats noted by the study authors: Because surface CD5, which is linked to self-reactivity in mice, was comparable between the naive subsets, TCR interaction strength was also inferred from the physicochemical properties of TRB CDR3s. Comparably high repertoire diversity was found in both naive subsets, whereas much lower repertoire diversity was found in memory CD8+ T cells. CXCR3 expression partially decreased after cryopreservation, so most assays used freshly isolated PBMCs. TRBV-TRBJ usage was similar between naive CXCR3-negative and CXCR3-positive cells from the same donor, while memory cells showed distinct patterns. Compared with CXCR3-negative naive cells, CXCR3-positive naive cells had TRB CDR3s with higher hydrophobicity (lower Kidera factor 4), lower energy, and higher strength and volume indices.

Sequencing instrument: NextSeq 550. The Human TCR Profiling Kit (MiLaboratory) was used to make UMI-labeled 5' RACE TRB cDNA libraries. cDNA synthesis used the entire amount of extracted RNA, and PCR amplification then used the entire amount of cDNA produced. Libraries were prepared in parallel with an identical number of PCR cycles. In the authors' own workflow: With a requirement of at least two reads per UMI, MIGEC and MiXCR extracted about 53,000 +/- 9,400 unique UMI-labeled TRB cDNA molecules per library. On average, 40,000 +/- 10,000 functional in-frame TRB CDR3 nucleotide clonotypes lacking stop codons were found per library. Diversity metrics, including normalized Shannon-Wiener and Chao1, were computed in VDJtools after downsampling to 5000 UMI-labeled TRB molecules per sample. Clonotype-size-weighted physicochemical properties of the central five CDR3 residues (interaction energy, strength, volume and Kidera factor 4) were computed in VDJtools. TCRdb reprocessed the reads into one record per CDR3 protein sequence, lacking DNA. These V and J calls derive from TCRdb rather than the authors' analysis. The sample table records 4,500 to 6,500 distinct CDR3 sequences. Over 1.5% of the sample rests with the top ten.

Each CD8+ T cell subset was flow-sorted in triplicate, and 300,000 or so cells per subset were placed directly into RLT lysis buffer. To exclude memory contaminants, naive CD8+ T cells were stringently defined as CD45RO-CCR7+CD27+CD95-. Using standard density gradient centrifugation, peripheral blood mononuclear cells were isolated from buffy coats. A FACSAria III was used to flow-sort naive CXCR3-negative and CXCR3-positive CD8+ T cells. Total RNA was extracted from sorted cells with an RNeasy Mini Kit. This TCR was recovered from a human donor in good health. Some clones in this sample may be carry-over from other donors' samples. The receptor chain draws on TRBV5-6 and TRBJ2-5; TCRdb outputs TRBD1, but without DNA this stays unchecked. The specimen sequenced was naive CXCR3+ CD8+ T cells from blood. Sample cell subset or site, as interpreted from the label and publication: CD45RO-CCR7+CD27+CD95- naive CD8+ T cells expressing CXCR3 (TNR3+). The CDR3 in this case is CASSPGQVETQYF.